The text below deals with one T cell receptor beta chain. The antigen is undetermined. The PCR contained 60 Vbeta and 13 Jbeta primers. Here immunoSEQ multiplex PCR was the method, and the copy in TCRdb shows in-frame clones only, minus some. The table includes about 160,000 clones, roughly 79% detected once. The length of the CDR3 is 18 residues. J gave up 0 bases and V 0 bases, and 9 bases lay outside the gene matches. Germline CDR1 and CDR2: MGHRA and YSYEKL. This sample is part of a study of cytomegalovirus exposure and HLA in healthy donors. Whole-study findings and limits: Analyses of presence and absence presupposed an approximately uniform sequencing depth across donors. Specific recognition of CMV antigens was confirmed in vitro for a few chains (all CMV-associated).

The chain employs TRBV4-1 and TRBJ2-3; 7 positions agree with TRBD1. The specimen was PBMCs. The clonotype originates from a man between 18 and 29 years old in good health and CMV-seropositive. The CDR3 protein is CASSQDPPGTVSTDTQYF. CDR3 DNA sequence: TGCGCCAGCAGCCAAGATCCACCCGGGACAGTTAGCACAGATACGCAGTATTTT.